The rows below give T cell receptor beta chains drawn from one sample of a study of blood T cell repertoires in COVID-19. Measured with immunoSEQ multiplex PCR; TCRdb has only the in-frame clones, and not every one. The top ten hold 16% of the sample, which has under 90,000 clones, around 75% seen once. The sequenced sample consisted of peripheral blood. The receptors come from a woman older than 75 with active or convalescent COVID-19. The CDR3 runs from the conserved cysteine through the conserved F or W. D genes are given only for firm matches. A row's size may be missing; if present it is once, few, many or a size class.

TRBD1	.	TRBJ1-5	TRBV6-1	CASSETKTGLSYQPQHF	TGTGCCAGCAGTGAAACCAAGACAGGGCTGAGTTATCAGCCCCAGCATTTT
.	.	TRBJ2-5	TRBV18	CASSPEDQETQYF	TGTGCCAGCTCACCTGAGGACCAAGAGACCCAGTACTTC
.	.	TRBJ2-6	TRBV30	CAWKGSGANVLTF	TGTGCCTGGAAGGGGTCTGGGGCCAACGTCCTGACTTTC
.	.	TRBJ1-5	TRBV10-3	CAISLRGGNQPQHF	TGTGCCATCAGTCTAAGGGGTGGCAATCAGCCCCAGCATTTT
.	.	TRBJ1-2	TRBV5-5	CASSLAGGDTYGYTF	TGTGCCAGCAGCTTGGCGGGGGGAGACACGTATGGCTACACCTTC
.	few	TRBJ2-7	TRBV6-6	CASSPGTATYEQYF	TGTGCCAGCAGTCCCGGGACTGCAACCTACGAGCAGTACTTC
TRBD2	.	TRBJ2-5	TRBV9	CASSVGGGQGETQYF	TGTGCCAGCAGCGTAGGCGGGGGGCAGGGGGAGACCCAGTACTTC
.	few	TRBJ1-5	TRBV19	CASSMGTSSNQPQHF	TGTGCCAGTAGTATGGGGACATCCAGCAATCAGCCCCAGCATTTT
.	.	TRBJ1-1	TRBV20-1	CSASVTPDTEAFF	TGCAGTGCTAGTGTGACTCCTGACACTGAAGCTTTCTTT
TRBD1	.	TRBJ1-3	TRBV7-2	CASSPGTGGTGNTIYF	TGTGCCAGCAGCCCCGGGACAGGGGGCACTGGAAACACCATATATTTT
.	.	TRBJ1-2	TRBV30	CAWNSQPSGLLSYGYTF	TGTGCCTGGAACAGCCAACCATCAGGGCTACTTAGCTATGGCTACACCTTC
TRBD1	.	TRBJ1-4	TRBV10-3	CAISQGGKLFF	TGTGCCATCAGTCAGGGGGGAAAACTGTTTTTT
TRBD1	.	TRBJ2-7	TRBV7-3	CASSLQPTGVYEQYF	TGTGCCAGCAGCTTACAACCCACAGGGGTCTACGAGCAGTACTTC
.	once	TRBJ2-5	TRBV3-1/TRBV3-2	CASSQASTQYF	TGTGCCAGCAGCCAGGCTAGCACCCAGTACTTC
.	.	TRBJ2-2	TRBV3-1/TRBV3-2	CASSQNRVTGELFF	TGTGCCAGCAGCCAAAATCGGGTTACCGGGGAGCTGTTTTTT
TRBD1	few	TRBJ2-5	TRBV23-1	CASSQLRGRETQYF	TGCGCCAGCAGTCAACTCAGGGGGCGGGAGACCCAGTACTTC
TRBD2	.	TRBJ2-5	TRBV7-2	CASSFTSGGGETQYF	TGTGCCAGCAGCTTCACTAGCGGGGGTGGGGAGACCCAGTACTTC
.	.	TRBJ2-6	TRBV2	CASVSGRGLGANVLTF	TGTGCCAGCGTGTCCGGACGGGGGTTGGGGGCCAACGTCCTGACTTTC
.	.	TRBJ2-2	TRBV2	CASRGDTYTGELFF	TGTGCCAGCAGAGGGGACACTTACACCGGGGAGCTGTTTTTT
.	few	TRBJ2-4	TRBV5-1	CASSPLGFLAKNIQYF	TGCGCCAGCAGCCCGTTGGGCTTCTTAGCCAAAAACATTCAGTACTTC
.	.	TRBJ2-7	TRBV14	CASSQLGAYEQYF	TGTGCCAGCAGCCAATTAGGGGCCTACGAGCAGTACTTC
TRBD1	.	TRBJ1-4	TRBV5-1	CASTPGQGSEKLFF	TGCGCCAGCACCCCGGGACAGGGCAGCGAAAAACTGTTTTTT
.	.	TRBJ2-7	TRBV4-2	CASSQLTDPYEQYF	TGTGCCAGCAGCCAATTGACAGACCCGTACGAGCAGTACTTC
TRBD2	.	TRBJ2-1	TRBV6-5	CASNRHRSGGNEQFF	TGTGCCAGCAATCGGCACCGGAGCGGGGGGAATGAGCAGTTCTTC
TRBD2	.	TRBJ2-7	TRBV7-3	CASSPYASGGYEQYF	TGTGCCAGCAGCCCCTATGCTAGCGGGGGGTACGAGCAGTACTTC
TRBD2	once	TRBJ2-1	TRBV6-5	CASRRLAGLHNEQFF	TGTGCCAGCAGAAGACTAGCGGGATTACACAATGAGCAGTTCTTC
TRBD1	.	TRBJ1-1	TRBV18	CASSGTGQGEAFF	TGTGCCAGCTCAGGGACAGGACAGGGTGAAGCTTTCTTT
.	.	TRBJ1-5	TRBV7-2	CASSLAPRSNQPQHF	TGTGCCAGCAGCTTAGCTCCCAGGAGCAATCAGCCCCAGCATTTT
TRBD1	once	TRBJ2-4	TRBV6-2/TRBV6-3	CASSYGGDRANIQYF	TGTGCCAGCAGTTACGGAGGGGACAGGGCGAACATTCAGTACTTC
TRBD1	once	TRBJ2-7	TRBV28	CASSLTGTGISYEQYF	TGTGCCAGCAGTTTAACCGGGACAGGGATCTCCTACGAGCAGTACTTC
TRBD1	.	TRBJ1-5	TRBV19	CASSSRGQGLYSNQPQHF	TGTGCCAGTAGTTCTAGGGGACAGGGGCTTTATAGCAATCAGCCCCAGCATTTT
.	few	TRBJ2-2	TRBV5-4	CASSLILASTGELFF	TGTGCCAGCAGCTTGATCCTAGCAAGCACCGGGGAGCTGTTTTTT
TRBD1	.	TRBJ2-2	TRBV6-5	CASRDEGTGTGELFF	TGTGCCAGCAGAGACGAGGGGACAGGGACCGGGGAGCTGTTTTTT
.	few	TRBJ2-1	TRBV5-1	CASSLQGGSLGEQFF	TGCGCCAGCAGCTTGCAGGGGGGAAGTCTGGGTGAGCAGTTCTTC
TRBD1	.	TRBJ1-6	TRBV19	CASQGTDNSPLHF	TGTGCCAGTCAAGGGACAGATAATTCACCCCTCCACTTT
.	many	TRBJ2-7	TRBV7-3	CASSLDGSSYEQYF	TGTGCCAGCAGCTTAGATGGCAGCTCCTACGAGCAGTACTTC
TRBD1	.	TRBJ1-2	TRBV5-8	CASSPRDRGGYGYTF	TGTGCCAGCAGCCCACGAGACAGGGGAGGCTATGGCTACACCTTC
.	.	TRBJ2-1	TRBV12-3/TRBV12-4	CASSLYGGNEQFF	TGTGCCAGCAGCCTCTATGGGGGGAATGAGCAGTTCTTC
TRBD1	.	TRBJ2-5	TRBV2	CAGGTGARETQYF	TGTGCCGGAGGGACAGGGGCGCGAGAGACCCAGTACTTC
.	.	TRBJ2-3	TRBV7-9	CASSPPVYSNGTDTQYF	TGTGCCAGCAGCCCGCCCGTCTATAGTAATGGCACAGATACGCAGTATTTT
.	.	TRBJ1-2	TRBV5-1	CASSLGLDYGYTF	TGCGCCAGCAGCTTGGGTCTCGACTATGGCTACACCTTC
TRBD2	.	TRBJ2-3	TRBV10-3	CAISDRLAPADTQYF	TGTGCCATCAGTGACAGACTAGCTCCCGCAGATACGCAGTATTTT
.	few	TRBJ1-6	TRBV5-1	CASSLGAANSPLHF	TGCGCCAGCAGCTTGGGGGCCGCTAATTCACCCCTCCACTTT
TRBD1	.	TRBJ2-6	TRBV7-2	CASSPLWGQGNGANVLTF	TGTGCCAGCAGCCCGCTTTGGGGACAGGGTAACGGGGCCAACGTCCTGACTTTC
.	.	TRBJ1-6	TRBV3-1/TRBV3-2	CASSQGEGVNSPLHF	TGTGCCAGCAGCCAGGGCGAGGGGGTTAATTCACCCCTCCACTTT
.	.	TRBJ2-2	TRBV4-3	CASSPKPRGAQPGELFF	TGCGCCAGCAGCCCGAAACCCCGGGGGGCACAACCCGGGGAGCTGTTTTTT
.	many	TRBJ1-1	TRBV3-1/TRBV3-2	CASSQSTMEPNTEAFF	TGTGCCAGCAGCCAATCCACGATGGAGCCCAACACTGAAGCTTTCTTT
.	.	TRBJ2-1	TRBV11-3	CASSSGGGDEQFF	TGTGCCAGCAGCTCGGGGGGCGGGGATGAGCAGTTCTTC
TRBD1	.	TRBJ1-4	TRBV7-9	CASSRNRPGTGTEKLFF	TGTGCCAGCAGCCGAAATAGACCCGGGACAGGGACTGAAAAACTGTTTTTT
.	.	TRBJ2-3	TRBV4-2	CASSQETGPGDTQYF	TGTGCCAGCAGCCAAGAGACCGGTCCGGGGGATACGCAGTATTTT
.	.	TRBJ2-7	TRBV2	CASCRDTNYEQYF	TGTGCCAGCTGTCGGGACACCAACTACGAGCAGTACTTC
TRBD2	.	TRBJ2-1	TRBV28	CASSWGLTIYNEQFF	TGTGCCAGCAGTTGGGGACTAACGATATACAATGAGCAGTTCTTC
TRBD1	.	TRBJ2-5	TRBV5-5	CASSLRGPQETQYF	TGTGCCAGCAGCTTGAGGGGGCCACAAGAGACCCAGTACTTC
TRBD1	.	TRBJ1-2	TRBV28	CASRGQGRGGYTF	TGTGCCAGCAGGGGACAGGGGCGGGGAGGCTACACCTTC
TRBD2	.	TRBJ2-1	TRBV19	CASSIQGGRPYNEQFF	TGTGCCAGTAGTATCCAGGGCGGGAGACCCTACAATGAGCAGTTCTTC
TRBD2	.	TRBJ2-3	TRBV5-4	CASSLGSGGTIGTQYF	TGTGCCAGCAGCTTGGGTAGCGGGGGGACTATCGGTACGCAGTATTTT
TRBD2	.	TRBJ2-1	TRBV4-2	CASSRSVTSGGPVNEQFF	TGTGCCAGCAGCCGATCAGTGACTAGCGGGGGGCCGGTCAATGAGCAGTTCTTC